What follows are 13 T cell receptor beta chains derived from one specimen sequenced in a study of OX40 agonist ivuxolimab in advanced cancers. Sequencing was performed with immunoSEQ multiplex PCR; in TCRdb, only in-frame clones are kept and a portion is missing. The sample includes about 150,000 clones, 94% seen only once; the top ten take about 0.3%. Specimen: CD4+ or CD8+ T cells sorted from blood, collected in a trial of the OX40 agonist ivuxolimab. These receptors originate from an adult with an advanced solid tumor such as melanoma, head and neck, liver or kidney cancer.

The V gene is TRBV19, the J gene TRBJ2-5; 7 bases are a match to TRBD1. With V trimmed by 0 bases and J by 2 bases, 6 bases remained unmatched. From germline, CDR1 is LNHDA and CDR2 SQIVND (reference sequence). The CDR3 runs 16 residues. Written as DNA, the CDR3 is TGTGCCAGTAGTATAGATCGACAGGGTGGGCAAGAGACCCAGTACTTC. The encoded protein is CASSIDRQGGQETQYF.

The chain carries TRBV28 and TRBJ2-5; D is possibly TRBD2 (6 bases). V was cut by 4 bases and J by 14 bases, with 17 bases left in between. Per the germline V gene, CDR1 is MDHEN and CDR2 is SYDVKM. The CDR3 has 12 amino acids. The CDR3 sequence is CASSSSGTGRYF. For the CDR3, the DNA is TGTGCCAGCAGTTCCTCCGGGACTGGTCGTTACTTC.

This chain uses TRBV2 with TRBJ1-2, with 7 bases lining up with TRBD1. V gave up 4 bases and J gave up 4 bases; unmatched junction bases: 6. This CDR3 is 14 amino acids long. Germline V gene data show CDR1 as SNHLY and CDR2 as FYNNEI. In nucleotides, the CDR3 is TGTGCCAGCAGTGTTATCCAGGGGGGCTATGGCTACACCTTC. It encodes CASSVIQGGYGYTF.

The chain couples TRBV6-5 to TRBJ1-3; no clear D gene. The CDR3 length is 15 residues. The V and J ends lost 5 bases and 0 bases respectively, with 11 bases between them. CDR1 is MNHEY and CDR2 is SVGAGI in the germline V gene. The CDR3 protein is CASSPTDSSGNTIYF. The CDR3 nucleotides read TGTGCCAGCAGTCCCACAGACTCCTCTGGAAACACCATATATTTT.

The J gene is TRBJ1-6, the V gene TRBV7-9, with D tentatively TRBD1 (5 bases). The germline V gene has CDR1 SEHNR and CDR2 FQNEAQ (reference sequence). The V end was cut by 4 bases, the J end by 13 bases, with 11 bases between. The CDR3 has 12 residues. CDR3 nucleotides: TGTGCCAGCAGCTGGGGACGGGAGCCCCTCCACTTT. This codes for CASSWGREPLHF.

This chain links TRBV6-5 with TRBJ2-5; TRBD1 is a possible D gene (6 bases). V was clipped by 7 bases and J by 1 base, with 10 bases between them. Germline V CDR1 and CDR2: MNHEY, SVGAGI. This CDR3 has 13 residues. The CDR3: CASTQGIQETQYF. In DNA, the CDR3 is TGTGCCAGCACCCAGGGGATCCAAGAGACCCAGTACTTC.

This clone was counted once. The chain uses TRBV9 and TRBJ1-3, with D perhaps matching TRBD1 (6 bases). Germline CDR1 reads SGDLS; CDR2 reads YYNGEE. The ends were cut back, 0 bases at V and 6 bases at J, with 10 bases in the middle. This CDR3 contains 14 residues. The CDR3 loop reads CASSVEGGENTIYF. CDR3 DNA: TGTGCCAGCAGCGTAGAGGGGGGAGAAAACACCATATATTTT.

The chain joins TRBV5-1 to TRBJ2-2; 8 bases agree with TRBD2. Losses at the gene ends were 2 bases for V and 0 bases for J; bases not matched to a gene: 0. The germline V gene encodes CDR1 SGHRS and CDR2 YFSETQ. This CDR3 is 15 amino acids long. The CDR3 loop is CASSFSGTNTGELFF. CDR3 DNA: TGCGCCAGCAGCTTTAGCGGGACGAACACCGGGGAGCTGTTTTTT.

V usage is TRBV11-1 and J usage is TRBJ2-7, with D possibly called TRBD1 or TRBD2 (5 bases each). V shed 5 bases and J shed 12 bases, with 20 bases lying between them. The germline V gene encodes CDR1 SGHAT and CDR2 FQDESV (reference sequence). The CDR3 is 13 residues long. Here the CDR3 DNA reads TGTGCCAGCAGCCCACGCTTCAGGGAGAGACGGTACTTC. This translates into CASSPRFRERRYF.

This chain joins TRBV6-1 and TRBJ1-2; D is perhaps TRBD1 (6 bases). This CDR3 has 13 amino acids. Trimming removed 6 bases from V and 6 bases from J, with 14 bases in between. Germline lookup yields CDR1 MNHNS and CDR2 SASEGT. CDR3 sequence (DNA): TGTGCCAGCAGGGCGATAGGGGGGCATGGCTACACCTTC. It translates to CASRAIGGHGYTF.

The V gene is TRBV11-2, the J gene TRBJ2-1; the match to TRBD2 covers 10 bases. The CDR3 runs 13 residues. V shed 0 bases and J 14 bases; nucleotides not matched to a gene: 4. The germline gives CDR1 SGHAT, CDR2 FQNNGV. CDR3 sequence reads: CASSLEVSGREFF. CDR3 sequence (DNA): TGTGCCAGCAGCTTAGAGGTGAGCGGGAGGGAGTTCTTC.

The chain links TRBV5-4 to TRBJ2-5; 13 nucleotides line up with TRBD2. The CDR3 is made up of 17 amino acids. Trimming cost V 4 bases and J 1 base; bases outside gene matches: 7. In germline, CDR1 is SGHNT, CDR2 YYREEE (reference sequence). The chain's CDR3 is CASSRGTSGALQETQYF. The CDR3 nucleotides are TGTGCCAGCAGCCGGGGGACTAGCGGGGCCCTCCAAGAGACCCAGTACTTC.

This chain uses TRBV6-1 with TRBJ2-5; tentatively, D is TRBD1 (5 bases). V lost 8 bases and J 2 bases, leaving 12 bases between the germline ends. The germline V gene has CDR1 MNHNS and CDR2 SASEGT. The CDR3 contains 13 residues. The CDR3 sequence: CASQPGPQETQYF. CDR3 nucleotide sequence: TGTGCCAGCCAACCAGGGCCACAAGAGACCCAGTACTTC.